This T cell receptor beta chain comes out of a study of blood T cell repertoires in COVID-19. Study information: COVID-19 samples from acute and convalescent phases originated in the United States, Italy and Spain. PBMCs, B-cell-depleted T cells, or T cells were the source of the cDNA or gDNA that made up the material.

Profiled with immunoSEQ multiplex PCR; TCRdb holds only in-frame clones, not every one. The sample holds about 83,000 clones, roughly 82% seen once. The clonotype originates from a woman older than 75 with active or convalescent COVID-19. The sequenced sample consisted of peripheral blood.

DNA of the CDR3: TGTGCCAGCAGTTGGAACGGGGTGGAAAAACTGTTTTTT. Translating gives CASSWNGVEKLFF. This chain links TRBV12-3 or TRBV12-4 with TRBJ1-4, with D unresolved. Trimming removed 4 bases at V and 8 bases at J, with 11 bases between. This CDR3 contains 13 residues.